This TCR beta chain came from a study of blood T cell repertoires in COVID-19. This clone was seen a handful of times. Repertoires were generated with immunoSEQ multiplex PCR, while TCRdb's copy carries only in-frame clones and drops some. The sample shows about 170,000 clones, about 86% of them seen only once. Material: PBMCs or T cells enriched from blood (not recorded which). This receptor was taken from a woman aged 45-59 years in a cohort exposed to, infected with or recovered from COVID-19 (not recorded which).

This CDR3 reads CASSFWGRGPQETQYF. The CDR3 coding sequence is TGTGCCAGCAGCTTCTGGGGGCGGGGGCCGCAAGAGACCCAGTACTTC. V gene TRBV7-2 combines with J gene TRBJ2-5; a possible D gene is TRBD2 (7 bases). Germline V gene sequence: CDR1 SGHTA, CDR2 FQGNSA. The CDR3 runs 16 residues. V lost 3 bases and J lost 2, with 16 bases in between.